This TCR beta chain comes out of a study of a mutant IDH1 vaccine in newly diagnosed glioma. The CDR3 runs to 14 residues. Germline values: CDR1 MDHEN, CDR2 SYDVKM. With 3 bases removed from V and 1 base from J, the gap between germline ends came to 7 bases. The data were produced by immunoSEQ multiplex PCR, yet TCRdb's version contains in-frame clones alone and is incomplete. The repertoire consists of approximately 45,000 clones, with 80% to 95% occurring once and the leading ten covering 3.9%. Time point of the sample: week 23, last vaccination. Vaccination comprised doses that each held 300 ug of mutant IDH1 20-mer peptide, plus topical imiquimod. Worth noting for this clone: Its antigen is unidentified.

Sequences were derived from PBMCs, sampled from a glioma patient whose treatment included an IDH1 peptide vaccine. The genes are TRBV28 and TRBJ1-5; D call uncertain. This clonotype was sampled from a man aged 45-60 years with glioma. The CDR3 DNA reads TGTGCCAGCAGTTTCAAGGCGAGCAATCAGCCCCAGCATTTT. Protein product: CASSFKASNQPQHF.